A selection of T cell receptor beta chains follows, all from one sample in a study of radiation and T cells in renal cell carcinoma. Measured with immunoSEQ multiplex PCR; TCRdb has only the in-frame clones, and not every one. The sample contains about 49,000 clones, 75% to 85% of which appear only once. This specimen consisted of blood, obtained from a patient whose treatment included radiotherapy and nephrectomy. The receptor source for this set is a woman in her 70s with renal cell carcinoma. CDR3s include the opening cysteine and the closing phenylalanine or tryptophan. D genes are given only for firm matches. Rows may omit the clone size; those that give it use once, few, many or a size class.

size,length,V,D,J,CDR3,DNA
.,15,TRBV5-4,TRBD2,TRBJ2-7,CASSSISGGAREQYF,TGTGCCAGCAGCTCCATTAGCGGGGGGGCTAGAGAGCAGTACTTC
.,14,TRBV5-1,.,TRBJ1-2,CASSPGMGFSGYTF,TGCGCCAGCAGCCCAGGGATGGGATTTTCTGGCTACACCTTC
.,17,TRBV4-2,TRBD2,TRBJ2-1,CASSQDWGTSGRGEQFF,TGTGCCAGCAGCCAAGATTGGGGGACTAGCGGGAGAGGTGAGCAGTTCTTC
.,13,TRBV25-1,TRBD1,TRBJ2-7,CASSARTGDEQYF,TGTGCCAGCAGTGCCCGGACAGGGGACGAGCAGTACTTC
.,15,TRBV5-6,.,TRBJ1-5,CASSLYGSTIIPQHF,TGTGCCAGCAGCTTGTATGGGTCCACAATCATCCCCCAGCATTTT
.,17,TRBV9,.,TRBJ1-3,CASSVAGGGQSGNTIYF,TGTGCCAGCAGCGTAGCTGGTGGGGGGCAGAGTGGAAACACCATATATTTT
.,14,TRBV2,TRBD2,TRBJ2-5,CASTGLTSVETQYF,TGTGCCAGCACCGGATTAACTAGCGTGGAGACCCAGTACTTC
once,12,TRBV5-1,.,TRBJ2-1,CASSWDWGEQFF,TGCGCCAGCAGCTGGGACTGGGGTGAGCAGTTCTTC
.,13,TRBV29-1,.,TRBJ1-5,CSVVGEADQPQHF,TGCAGCGTTGTCGGGGAGGCAGATCAGCCCCAGCATTTT
once,17,TRBV4-3,TRBD2,TRBJ2-7,CASSQEGVASGTYEQYF,TGCGCCAGCAGCCAAGAAGGAGTGGCTAGCGGGACCTACGAGCAGTACTTC
once,15,TRBV7-8,.,TRBJ2-1,CASIEGQGPYNEQFF,TGTGCCAGCATCGAGGGGCAGGGACCCTACAATGAGCAGTTCTTC
.,13,TRBV19,.,TRBJ1-2,CASRWEGAYGYTF,TGTGCCAGCCGGTGGGAGGGAGCCTATGGCTACACCTTC
once,14,TRBV11-2,TRBD1,TRBJ2-7,CASSGTGISYEQYF,TGTGCCAGCAGCGGGACAGGAATTTCCTACGAGCAGTACTTC
.,14,TRBV7-9,.,TRBJ1-4,CASSPGRANEKLFF,TGTGCCAGCAGCCCGGGTCGCGCTAATGAAAAACTGTTTTTT
.,16,TRBV14,.,TRBJ2-7,CASSPRGSPSSYEQYF,TGTGCCAGCAGCCCCCGCGGCAGCCCGAGCTCCTACGAGCAGTACTTC
.,16,TRBV10-3,.,TRBJ2-1,CAISEGGGPSHNEQFF,TGTGCCATCAGTGAAGGGGGAGGGCCCTCCCACAATGAGCAGTTCTTC
.,16,TRBV4-1,TRBD1,TRBJ2-2,CASTLGGTGSTGELFF,TGCGCCAGCACCCTAGGCGGGACAGGTAGTACCGGGGAGCTGTTTTTT
.,17,TRBV4-2,TRBD1,TRBJ1-1,CASSQSGTGAVNTEAFF,TGTGCCAGCAGCCAATCTGGGACAGGGGCCGTGAACACTGAAGCTTTCTTT
.,14,TRBV7-8,.,TRBJ1-2,CASSFRTANYGYTF,TGTGCCAGCAGCTTTAGGACAGCTAACTATGGCTACACCTTC
.,13,TRBV7-9,.,TRBJ2-5,CASSLALGETQYF,TGTGCCAGCAGCCTCGCCCTGGGAGAGACCCAGTACTTC
.,15,TRBV6-1,.,TRBJ1-3,CASSEAGRLGNTIYF,TGTGCCAGCAGTGAAGCTGGCAGACTCGGGAACACCATATATTTT
.,13,TRBV9,.,TRBJ1-3,CASSVEFLDTIYF,TGTGCCAGCAGCGTAGAATTTCTGGACACCATATATTTT
.,16,TRBV9,.,TRBJ1-2,CASSVDVVGSNGGYTF,TGTGCCAGCAGCGTAGACGTTGTAGGGAGCAATGGTGGCTACACCTTC
.,14,TRBV11-3,.,TRBJ2-3,CASSLDRYTDTQYF,TGTGCCAGCAGCTTAGATCGGTACACAGATACGCAGTATTTT
.,16,TRBV5-1,TRBD2,TRBJ2-3,CASSLEGGRVRDTQYF,TGCGCCAGCAGCTTGGAGGGCGGGAGGGTCAGAGATACGCAGTATTTT
.,15,TRBV4-2,.,TRBJ2-1,CASSQDSGVGVVRFF,TGTGCCAGCAGCCAAGATTCGGGGGTCGGAGTGGTGCGGTTCTTC
.,17,TRBV9,TRBD1,TRBJ2-3,CASSVWGTGRSTDTQYF,TGTGCCAGCAGCGTATGGGGGACAGGTCGTAGCACAGATACGCAGTATTTT
once,13,TRBV7-2,.,TRBJ2-3,CASSLGREDTQYF,TGTGCCAGCAGCTTGGGCCGGGAAGATACGCAGTATTTT
.,15,TRBV2,.,TRBJ2-1,CASSMDRSSYNEQFF,TGTGCCAGCTCGATGGACAGAAGCTCCTACAATGAGCAGTTCTTC
.,13,TRBV6-6,.,TRBJ1-2,CASTSRGSYGYTF,TGTGCCAGCACCTCAAGGGGATCCTATGGCTACACCTTC
few,14,TRBV27,.,TRBJ1-1,CASSFVGGGTEAFF,TGTGCCAGCAGTTTTGTGGGAGGAGGCACTGAAGCTTTCTTT
.,13,TRBV11-2,.,TRBJ2-2,CASSTINTGELFF,TGTGCCAGCAGCACAATTAACACCGGGGAGCTGTTTTTT
.,15,TRBV27,.,TRBJ1-6,CASSRRDNYNSPLHF,TGTGCCAGCAGCCGCCGGGACAATTATAATTCACCCCTCCACTTT
.,15,TRBV7-2,TRBD2,TRBJ2-1,CASSPGTSGISEQFF,TGTGCCAGCAGCCCCGGGACTAGCGGGATCTCTGAGCAGTTCTTC
.,15,TRBV5-1,TRBD1,TRBJ2-5,CASSFGNRGLETQYF,TGCGCCAGCAGCTTTGGGAACAGGGGGCTAGAGACCCAGTACTTC
few,17,TRBV25-1,.,TRBJ1-2,CASSESSLRGLHPGYTF,TGTGCCAGCAGTGAATCTTCCCTCCGGGGACTCCACCCTGGCTACACCTTC
.,16,TRBV5-5,TRBD2,TRBJ2-3,CASSNILAGAGDTQYF,TGTGCCAGCAGCAATATCCTAGCGGGAGCAGGAGATACGCAGTATTTT
.,14,TRBV5-1,.,TRBJ1-1,CASSLEVQNTEAFF,TGCGCCAGCAGCTTGGAGGTCCAGAACACTGAAGCTTTCTTT
once,14,TRBV5-8,TRBD1,TRBJ2-7,CASSPGQGVTGQYF,TGTGCCAGCAGTCCGGGACAGGGAGTTACAGGGCAGTACTTC
.,14,TRBV27,TRBD1,TRBJ2-7,CASSLGTGAYEQYF,TGTGCCAGCAGTTTAGGGACAGGCGCCTACGAGCAGTACTTC
.,11,TRBV2,.,TRBJ2-1,CASTVSSEQFF,TGTGCCAGCACTGTCTCGAGTGAGCAGTTCTTC
.,16,TRBV6-5,.,TRBJ1-3,CASSSPDTVGGNTIYF,TGTGCCAGCAGTTCCCCTGACACGGTGGGGGGAAACACCATATATTTT
.,13,TRBV7-7,.,TRBJ2-5,CASRLKGQETQYF,TGTGCCAGCAGACTAAAGGGCCAAGAGACCCAGTACTTC
.,15,TRBV5-1,TRBD1,TRBJ2-3,CASSFRDRSTDTQYF,TGCGCCAGCAGCTTTAGGGACAGGAGCACAGATACGCAGTATTTT
.,14,TRBV19,TRBD2,TRBJ2-2,CASSSGGQTGELFF,TGTGCCAGTAGTAGCGGGGGGCAGACCGGGGAGCTGTTTTTT